This note documents a single TCR beta chain sequence. TCRdb's table, derived via immunoSEQ multiplex PCR, lists solely in-frame clones and lacks some. The table shows a few hundred thousand clones, with nearly 90% occurring only once. Participant-given clinical history determined each cohort assignment. Cohort 3 recovered donors had two negative PCRs, clearance, or symptom resolution. This sample was included in a study of blood T cell repertoires in COVID-19. On the study more broadly: The origin of the acute and convalescent COVID-19 samples was the United States, Italy and Spain.

The source of this sequence is a woman in her fifties or sixties who had recovered from COVID-19. The material sequenced was PBMCs or T cells enriched from blood (not recorded which).

In DNA, the CDR3 is TGTGCCAGCAGCCAATTAGGGGTGGGCACTGAAGCTTTCTTT. Protein product: CASSQLGVGTEAFF. The V and J genes are TRBV4-2 and TRBJ1-1; perhaps TRBD1 as D (5 bases). The CDR3 sequence is 14 residues long. Germline loops: CDR1 LGHNA, CDR2 YNFKEQ. Trimming cost V 2 bases and J 4 bases, with 11 bases left between them.